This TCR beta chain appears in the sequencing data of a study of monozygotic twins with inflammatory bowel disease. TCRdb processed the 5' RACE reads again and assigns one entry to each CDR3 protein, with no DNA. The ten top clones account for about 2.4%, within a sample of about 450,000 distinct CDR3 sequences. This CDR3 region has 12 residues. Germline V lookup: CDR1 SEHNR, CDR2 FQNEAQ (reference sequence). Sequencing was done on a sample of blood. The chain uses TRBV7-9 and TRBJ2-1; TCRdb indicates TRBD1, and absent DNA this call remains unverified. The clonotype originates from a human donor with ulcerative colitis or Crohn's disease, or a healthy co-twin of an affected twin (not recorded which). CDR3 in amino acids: CANQGPRNEQFF.